This TCR beta chain originates from a study of shared clonotypes between healthy human individuals. About this clone: Its antigen is unknown.

Overall study findings and caveats: Of the naive CD4 clonotypes, roughly 5.2% were shared across several donors. Rarefaction analysis demonstrated incomplete sorted-subset sequencing notwithstanding large depth.

Libraries were prepared by immunoSEQ multiplex PCR; TCRdb keeps only in-frame clonotypes and omits some of them. The repertoire has about 2 million clones, over 85% of them found once; the top ten carry approximately 1.2%. CD45RO-negative cells were positively selected for CCR7, leaving out terminally differentiated effector memory CD45RA+ cells. Between the trimmed V and J ends, which lost 1 base and 10 bases, there was a span of 8 bases. Germline V gene lookup returns CDR1 MGHRA and CDR2 YSYEKL. This CDR3 is built from 13 residues. This TCR was recovered from a man between 18 and 35 years old in good health. The sample was naive CD8+ T cells sorted from blood. The chain links TRBV4-1 to TRBJ1-6, with unresolved D. CDR3 residues: CASSQALESPLHF. DNA for the CDR3: TGCGCCAGCAGCCAAGCCCTTGAATCACCCCTCCACTTT.